What follows are 4 T cell receptor beta chains derived from one specimen sequenced in a study of cytomegalovirus exposure and HLA in healthy donors (dated by TCRdb to 2015 to 2018). The library was made by the immunoSEQ multiplex PCR assay. The multiplex PCR relied on a mix of 60 forward primers for TCR Vbeta segments and 13 reverse primers for TCR Jbeta segments. TCRdb limited this immuneACCESS table to in-frame rearrangements with V and J called. A share of clones is missing; checked studies link under half to unresolved V genes, and the rest is unexplained. The sample yields more than 110,000 clones; about 77% were counted once. The top ten constitute 3% to 4.5% of the sample. Sequencing was performed on PBMCs. These receptors were obtained from a male donor in good health and CMV-seronegative.

The CDR3 here is CASSQDISPMARKLFF. The CDR3 DNA is TGTGCCAGCAGCCAAGACATCTCACCCATGGCCCGAAAACTGTTTTTT. The chain recombines TRBV14 with TRBJ1-4; D gene ambiguous. Germline V gives CDR1 SGHDN, CDR2 FVKESK. Trimming shortened V by 0 bases and J by 10 bases, and 18 bases separated the two germline ends. The CDR3 loop spans 16 amino acids. The full variable domain, rest sourced from reference TRBV14 and TRBJ1-4, is EAGVTQFPSHSVIEKGQTVTLRCDPISGHDNLYWYRRVMGKEIKFLLHFVKESKQDESGMPNNRFLAERTGGTYSTLKVQPAELEDSGVYFCASSQDISPMARKLFFGSGTQLSVL.

The chain carries TRBV6-6 and TRBJ2-7; maybe TRBD2 (6 bases). The CDR3 runs 14 residues. Germline CDR1 is MNHNY and CDR2 is SVGAGI (reference sequence). V lost 5 bases and J lost 3, with 14 bases in between. The CDR3 coding sequence is TGTGCCAGCAGTCCGGAGGGCAGTAGCTACGAGCAGTACTTC. As protein: CASSPEGSSYEQYF.

The V and J genes are TRBV19 and TRBJ2-2; 8 nucleotides match TRBD1. The CDR3 runs 17 residues. The germline V gene has CDR1 LNHDA and CDR2 SQIVND (reference sequence). Trimming cost V 4 bases and J 2 bases; bases outside gene matches: 9. CDR3 sequence: CASSTQGAGRNTGELFF. In DNA, the CDR3 is TGTGCCAGTAGTACCCAGGGGGCGGGCCGTAACACCGGGGAGCTGTTTTTT.

This clone was counted only a few times. The J gene is TRBJ2-3, the V gene TRBV29-1; D might be TRBD2 (6 bases). Germline V gives CDR1 SQVTM, CDR2 ANQGSEA. Trimming stripped 2 bases from V and 2 bases from J, with 17 bases between. The CDR3 loop spans 16 amino acids. The CDR3 is CSVERPPWEVTDTQYF. For the CDR3, the DNA is TGCAGCGTTGAAAGACCCCCGTGGGAGGTCACAGATACGCAGTATTTT.